This T cell receptor beta chain was sequenced for a study of T-cell memory formation after mild COVID-19 (dated by TCRdb to about 2021). Background for the entire study: TCR sequence clusters from the two donors were found to be largely donor specific. T-cell clones expanding and contracting after mild COVID-19 in two donors were tracked by longitudinal TCRalpha and TCRbeta repertoire sequencing. Two young, previously healthy adult volunteers, one female and one male, were included in the cohort. Study-level results and caveats: The study covered only a couple of mild cases, and larger cohorts including severe cases with pre-infection samples were considered necessary. Some responding clones were found in pre-infection memory, which suggests that pre-existing cross-reactive memory T cells took part in the SARS-CoV-2 response. Whether the second-wave clones peaking on day 37 were SARS-CoV-2 specific was not confirmed. Clones contracting from day 15 to 85 had balanced CD4/CD8 phenotypes, while a second wave expanding from day 15 to 37 was biased towards CD4+. Contracting CD4+ clones turned up mainly in the CM and EM memory subsets, whereas EMRA was where CD8+ clones were enriched.

V is cut back by 2 bases and J by 7 bases, with 4 bases in the junction unmatched. The CDR3 measures 14 amino acids from cysteine to phenylalanine. Of the read, only the CDR3 DNA is kept; its 42 bases are in frame from base 1. From the germline V gene, CDR1 is LGHNA and CDR2 is YNFKEQ. The sequencer listed for this sample is Illumina NovaSeq 6000. TCRalpha and TCRbeta cDNA libraries were built by 5'RACE with constant-segment primers, adding sample barcodes and unique molecular identifiers. RNA was extracted from every sample with Trizol reagent. Libraries were amplified in two PCR steps, with a second sample barcode and Illumina TruSeq adapters added in the second step. Sequencing of libraries was performed on an Illumina NovaSeq with 2 x 150 bp paired-end reads. The authors' analysis ran thus. Demultiplexing of reads and collapsing into UMI-guided consensus sequences were performed with migec v1.2.7. With mixcr v2.1.11, UMI consensuses were aligned to TRA and TRB V and J templates and assembled into clonotypes. Clonotypes were classified as expanded or contracted when called significant by both edgeR and NoisET, with noise models trained on biological replicates. For edgeR calls, a false discovery rate-adjusted p below 0.01 and a log2 fold-change threshold of 1 were applied. As an exploratory analysis of dynamics, max-normalized trajectories of the 1000 most abundant clonotypes were examined by PCA with hierarchical clustering. Separately sequenced CD4+ and CD8+ repertoires were used to assign the CD4 or CD8 phenotype of responding clones. The raw public data were reprocessed by TCRdb itself: fastp quality trimming at Q25, MiXCR clonotype calling, in-frame beta chains only. Merged by CDR3 protein, the rows form single entries marked with the most common genes and DNA. In this record, the V and J calls reflect TCRdb's handling and not the investigators' own analysis. The sample table lists some 350,000 distinct CDR3 sequences, 10% to 15% of them with a count of one. Together, the top ten hold 20% to 25% of the sample.

This clonotype was observed a few times. This receptor's antigen is unknown. No base quality information exists; no much larger clone differs at one position. PBMCs were isolated by Ficoll-Paque density gradient centrifugation. The sequenced material came from PBMCs or a T cell subset sorted from them (not recorded which). The chain is assembled from TRBV4-2 and TRBJ1-4; 7 nucleotides in the junction match TRBD1. The TCR was taken from a man aged 18 to 29 who had mild COVID-19 (a few samples of this study predate the infection). The sample titles of this study are shuffled in the database, so cell type and time point are left out; the donor was told from shared clones. CDR3 region: CASSQRQGGEKLFF. The DNA sequence follows: TGTGCCAGCAGCCAACGACAGGGAGGTGAAAAACTGTTTTTT.